The T cell receptor beta chain under discussion was sequenced for a study of blood T cells in healthy people across ages. Per sample, a minimum of 6 million PBMCs were isolated. Extracted total RNA amounted to at least 5.5 micrograms for each sample. Whole-study results and caveats: Both naive CD4+ cell counts and diversity were greater in long-lived donors than in aged donors.

Sample-barcoded 5' priming and a J-beta primer mix drove a second PCR of roughly 6 to 12 cycles. TCRdb redid the calling of the 5' RACE reads with MiXCR, one entry per CDR3 protein. This table has 750,000 to 1,000,000 distinct CDR3 sequences, almost 30% appearing once. Regarding this clonotype: Its target is not known.

This CDR3 contains 13 residues. Germline values: CDR1 SNHLY, CDR2 FYNNEI. Trimming took off 7 bases at V and 1 base at J, with 10 bases between the two ends. The same data also went into a second study, on T cells of mothers and their children. That work adds: Extraction yielded RNA that went, in full, into cDNA synthesis at around 1.4 ug per 15 ul.

The V and J genes are TRBV2 and TRBJ1-1; D is unresolved. The receptor was isolated from a woman aged 40 to 49 in good health. The specimen sequenced was blood. The DNA of the CDR3 is TGTGCCAGCATGTTTGGGGAGAACACTGAAGCTTTCTTT. Protein product: CASMFGENTEAFF.